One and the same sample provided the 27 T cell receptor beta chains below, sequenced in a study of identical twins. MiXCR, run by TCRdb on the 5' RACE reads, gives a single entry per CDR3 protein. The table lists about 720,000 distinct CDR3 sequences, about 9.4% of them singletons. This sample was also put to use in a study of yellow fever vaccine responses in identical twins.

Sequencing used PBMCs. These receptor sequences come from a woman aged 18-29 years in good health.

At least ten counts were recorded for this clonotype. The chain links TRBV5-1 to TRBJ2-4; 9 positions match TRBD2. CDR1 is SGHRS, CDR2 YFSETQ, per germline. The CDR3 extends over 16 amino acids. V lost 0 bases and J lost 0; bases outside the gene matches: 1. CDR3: CASSLELAGAKNIQYF. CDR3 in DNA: TGCGCCAGCAGCTTGGAACTAGCGGGAGCCAAAAACATTCAGTACTTC.

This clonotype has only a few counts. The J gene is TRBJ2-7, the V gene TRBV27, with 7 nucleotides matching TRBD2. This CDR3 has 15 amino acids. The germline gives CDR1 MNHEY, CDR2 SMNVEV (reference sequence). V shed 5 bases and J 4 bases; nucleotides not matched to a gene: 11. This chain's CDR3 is CASSPGLSPLYEQYF. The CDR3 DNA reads TGTGCCAGCAGTCCGGGACTATCTCCATTATACGAGCAGTACTTC.

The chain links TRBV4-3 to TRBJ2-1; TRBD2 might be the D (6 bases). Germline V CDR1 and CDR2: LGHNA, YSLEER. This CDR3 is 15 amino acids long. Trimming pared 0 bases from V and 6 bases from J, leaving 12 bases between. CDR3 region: CASSQEVGSANEQFF. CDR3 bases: TGCGCCAGCAGCCAAGAGGTCGGGAGTGCCAATGAGCAGTTCTTC.

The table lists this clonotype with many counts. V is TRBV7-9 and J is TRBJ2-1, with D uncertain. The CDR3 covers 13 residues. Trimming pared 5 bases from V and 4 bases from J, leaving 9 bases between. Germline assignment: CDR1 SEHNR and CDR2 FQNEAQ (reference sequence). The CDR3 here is CASSTKLYNEQFF. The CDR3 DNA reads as TGTGCCAGCAGCACCAAACTATACAATGAGCAGTTCTTC. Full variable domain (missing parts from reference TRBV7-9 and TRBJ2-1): DTGVSQNPRHKITKRGQNVTFRCDPISEHNRLYWYRQTLGQGPEFLTYFQNEAQLEKSRLLSDRFSAERPKGSFSTLEIQRTEQGDSAMYLCASSTKLYNEQFFGPGTRLTVL.

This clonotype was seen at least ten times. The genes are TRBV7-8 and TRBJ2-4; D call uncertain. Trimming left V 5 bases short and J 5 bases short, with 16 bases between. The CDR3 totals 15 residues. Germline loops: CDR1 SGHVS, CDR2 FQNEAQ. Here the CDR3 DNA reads TGTGCCAGCAGCCTAAAGCCCTGGCTGGAAAACATTCAGTACTTC. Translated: CASSLKPWLENIQYF.

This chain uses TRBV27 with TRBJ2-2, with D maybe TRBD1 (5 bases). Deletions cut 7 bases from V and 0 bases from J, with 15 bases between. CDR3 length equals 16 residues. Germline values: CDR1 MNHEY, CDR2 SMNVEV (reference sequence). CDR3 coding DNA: TGTGCCAGCACCCTTCACCGGACACCGAACACCGGGGAGCTGTTTTTT. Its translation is CASTLHRTPNTGELFF.

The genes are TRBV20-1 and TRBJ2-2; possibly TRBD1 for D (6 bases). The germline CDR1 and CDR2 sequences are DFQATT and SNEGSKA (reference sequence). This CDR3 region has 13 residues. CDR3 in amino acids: CSWLTGPKGKLFF. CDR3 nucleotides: TGCAGCTGGCTGACAGGCCCGAAGGGGAAGCTGTTTTTT.

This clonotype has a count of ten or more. CDR3 protein: CASIKDRRPLGTEAFF. As DNA, the CDR3 is TGTGCCAGTATAAAAGACAGGCGGCCCTTGGGCACTGAAGCTTTCTTT. The rearrangement joins TRBV12-3 or TRBV12-4 to TRBJ1-1; D might be TRBD1 (6 bases). V dropped 9 bases and J dropped 4 bases, with 24 bases sitting between them. The CDR3 is made up of 16 amino acids.

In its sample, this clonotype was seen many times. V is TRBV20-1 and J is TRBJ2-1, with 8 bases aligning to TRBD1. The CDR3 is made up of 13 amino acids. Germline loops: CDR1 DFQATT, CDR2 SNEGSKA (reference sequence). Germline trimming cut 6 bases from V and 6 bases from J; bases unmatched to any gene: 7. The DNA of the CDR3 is TGCAGTGCGAGATCTACAGGGGGCAATGAGCAGTTCTTC. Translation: CSARSTGGNEQFF.

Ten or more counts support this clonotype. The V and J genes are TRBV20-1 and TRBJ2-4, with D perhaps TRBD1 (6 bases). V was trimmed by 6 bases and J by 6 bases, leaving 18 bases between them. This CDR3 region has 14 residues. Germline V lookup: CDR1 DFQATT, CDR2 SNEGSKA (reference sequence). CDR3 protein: CSAIPAGAGNIQYF. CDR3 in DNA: TGCAGTGCCATACCCGCAGGGGCGGGAAACATTCAGTACTTC.

This chain's CDR3 is CASSLVETGTQYF. Here the CDR3 DNA reads TGTGCCAGCAGCTTAGTGGAGACGGGGACCCAGTACTTC. This chain links TRBV7-9 with TRBJ2-5; D remains unclear. Deletions cut 1 base from V and 7 bases from J, with 10 bases between. Germline CDR1 SEHNR, CDR2 FQNEAQ (reference sequence). The CDR3 has 13 amino acids. Full variable domain (outside the CDR3, taken from reference TRBV7-9 and TRBJ2-5): DTGVSQNPRHKITKRGQNVTFRCDPISEHNRLYWYRQTLGQGPEFLTYFQNEAQLEKSRLLSDRFSAERPKGSFSTLEIQRTEQGDSAMYLCASSLVETGTQYFGPGTRLLVL.

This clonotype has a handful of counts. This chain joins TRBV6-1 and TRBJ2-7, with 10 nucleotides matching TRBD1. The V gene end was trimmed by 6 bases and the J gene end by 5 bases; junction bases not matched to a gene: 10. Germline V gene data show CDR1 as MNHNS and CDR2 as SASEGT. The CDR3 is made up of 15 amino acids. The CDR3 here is CASRQDRGLLNEQYF. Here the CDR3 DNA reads TGTGCCAGCAGACAAGACAGGGGGCTTTTAAACGAGCAGTACTTC.

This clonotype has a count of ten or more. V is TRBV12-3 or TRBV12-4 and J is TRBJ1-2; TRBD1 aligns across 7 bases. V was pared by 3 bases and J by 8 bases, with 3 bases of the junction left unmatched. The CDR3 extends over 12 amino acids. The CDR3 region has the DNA TGTGCCAGCAGTTTCACAGGGGACGGCTACACCTTC. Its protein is CASSFTGDGYTF.

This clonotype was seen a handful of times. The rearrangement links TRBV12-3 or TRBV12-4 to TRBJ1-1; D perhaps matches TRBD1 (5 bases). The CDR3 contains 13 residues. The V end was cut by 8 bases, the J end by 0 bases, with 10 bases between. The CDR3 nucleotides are TGTGCCAGCGGACATTCCATGAACACTGAAGCTTTCTTT. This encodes CASGHSMNTEAFF.

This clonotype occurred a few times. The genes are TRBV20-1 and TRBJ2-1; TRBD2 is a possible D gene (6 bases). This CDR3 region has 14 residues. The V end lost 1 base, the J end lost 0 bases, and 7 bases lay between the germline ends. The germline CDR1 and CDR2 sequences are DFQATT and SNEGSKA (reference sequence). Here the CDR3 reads CSARAGGSYNEQFF. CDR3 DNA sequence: TGCAGTGCTAGAGCCGGGGGCTCCTACAATGAGCAGTTCTTC.

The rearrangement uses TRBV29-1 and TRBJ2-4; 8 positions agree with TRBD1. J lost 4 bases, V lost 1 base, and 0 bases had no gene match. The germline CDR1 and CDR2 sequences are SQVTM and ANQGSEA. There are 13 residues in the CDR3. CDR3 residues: CSVEGQGKNIQYF. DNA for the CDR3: TGCAGCGTTGAAGGACAGGGGAAAAACATTCAGTACTTC.

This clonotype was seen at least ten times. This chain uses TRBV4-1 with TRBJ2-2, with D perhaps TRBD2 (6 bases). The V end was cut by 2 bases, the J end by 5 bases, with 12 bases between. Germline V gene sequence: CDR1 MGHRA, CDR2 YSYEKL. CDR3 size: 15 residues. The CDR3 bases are TGCGCCAGCAGCCAAACTGGGACTGGTACCGGGGAGCTGTTTTTT. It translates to CASSQTGTGTGELFF.

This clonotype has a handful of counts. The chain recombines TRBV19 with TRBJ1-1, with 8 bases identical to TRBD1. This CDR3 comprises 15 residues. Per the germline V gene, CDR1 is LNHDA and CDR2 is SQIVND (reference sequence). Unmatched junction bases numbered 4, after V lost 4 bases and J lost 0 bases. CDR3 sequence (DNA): TGTGCCAGTAGTAAGGACAGGGTCATGAACACTGAAGCTTTCTTT. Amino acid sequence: CASSKDRVMNTEAFF.

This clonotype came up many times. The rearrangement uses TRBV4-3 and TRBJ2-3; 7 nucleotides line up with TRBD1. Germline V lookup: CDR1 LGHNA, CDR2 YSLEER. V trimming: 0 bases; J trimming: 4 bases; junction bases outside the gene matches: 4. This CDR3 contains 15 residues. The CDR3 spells CASSQDRGRADTQYF. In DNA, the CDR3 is TGCGCCAGCAGCCAAGATAGGGGGCGCGCAGATACGCAGTATTTT.

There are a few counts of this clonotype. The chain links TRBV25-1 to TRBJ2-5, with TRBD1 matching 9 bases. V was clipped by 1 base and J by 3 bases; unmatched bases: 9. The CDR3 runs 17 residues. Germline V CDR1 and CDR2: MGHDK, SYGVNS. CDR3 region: CASSEFGMGQGKETQYF. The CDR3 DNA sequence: TGTGCCAGCAGTGAATTCGGTATGGGACAGGGAAAAGAGACCCAGTACTTC.

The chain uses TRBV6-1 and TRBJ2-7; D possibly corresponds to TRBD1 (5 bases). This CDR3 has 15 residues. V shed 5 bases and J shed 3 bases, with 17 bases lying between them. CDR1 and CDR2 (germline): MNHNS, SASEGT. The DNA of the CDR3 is TGTGCCAGCAGTCCACTTGACAGCATATACTACGAGCAGTACTTC. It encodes CASSPLDSIYYEQYF.

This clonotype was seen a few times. The DNA of the CDR3 is TGCAGCGTTGAAGACTCACTCGACCGTCCGGGACAGGTATACGAGCAGTACTTC. This sequence encodes CSVEDSLDRPGQVYEQYF. The chain uses TRBV29-1 and TRBJ2-7, with 8 bases that match TRBD1. The germline gives CDR1 SQVTM, CDR2 ANQGSEA. There are 18 residues in the CDR3. The V and J ends lost 0 bases and 4 bases, in that order; junction bases with no gene match: 17.

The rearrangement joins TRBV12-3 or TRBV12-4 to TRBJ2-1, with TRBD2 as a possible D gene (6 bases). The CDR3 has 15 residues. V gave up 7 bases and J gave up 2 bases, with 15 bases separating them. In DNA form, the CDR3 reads TGTGCCAGCACCGTTAGCGGTTCTCCCTACAATGAGCAGTTCTTC. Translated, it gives CASTVSGSPYNEQFF.

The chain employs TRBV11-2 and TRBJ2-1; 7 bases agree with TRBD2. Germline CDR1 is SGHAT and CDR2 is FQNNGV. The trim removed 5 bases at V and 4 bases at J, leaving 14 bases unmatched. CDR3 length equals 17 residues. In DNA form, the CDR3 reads TGTGCCAGCAGCCTTCCATGGGCTAGCGGAAATTACAATGAGCAGTTCTTC. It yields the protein CASSLPWASGNYNEQFF.

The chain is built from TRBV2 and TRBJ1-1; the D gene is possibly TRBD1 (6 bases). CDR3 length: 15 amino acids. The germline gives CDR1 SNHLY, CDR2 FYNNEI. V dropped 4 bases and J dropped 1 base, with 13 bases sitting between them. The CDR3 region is CASSAQRGKNTEAFF. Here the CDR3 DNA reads TGTGCCAGCAGTGCCCAAAGGGGGAAGAACACTGAAGCTTTCTTT.

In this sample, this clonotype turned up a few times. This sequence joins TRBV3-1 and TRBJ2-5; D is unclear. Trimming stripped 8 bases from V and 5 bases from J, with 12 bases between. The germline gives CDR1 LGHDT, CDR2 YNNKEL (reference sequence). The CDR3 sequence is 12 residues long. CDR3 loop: CASGRWQETQYF. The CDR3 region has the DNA TGTGCCAGCGGCAGATGGCAGGAGACCCAGTACTTC.

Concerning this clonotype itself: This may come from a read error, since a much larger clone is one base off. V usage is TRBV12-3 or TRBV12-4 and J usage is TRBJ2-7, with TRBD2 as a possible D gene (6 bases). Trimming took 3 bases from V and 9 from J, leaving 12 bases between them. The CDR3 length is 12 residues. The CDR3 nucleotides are TGTGCCAGCAGTTTTGGCGGGGTCGTGCAGTACTTC. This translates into CASSFGGVVQYF.